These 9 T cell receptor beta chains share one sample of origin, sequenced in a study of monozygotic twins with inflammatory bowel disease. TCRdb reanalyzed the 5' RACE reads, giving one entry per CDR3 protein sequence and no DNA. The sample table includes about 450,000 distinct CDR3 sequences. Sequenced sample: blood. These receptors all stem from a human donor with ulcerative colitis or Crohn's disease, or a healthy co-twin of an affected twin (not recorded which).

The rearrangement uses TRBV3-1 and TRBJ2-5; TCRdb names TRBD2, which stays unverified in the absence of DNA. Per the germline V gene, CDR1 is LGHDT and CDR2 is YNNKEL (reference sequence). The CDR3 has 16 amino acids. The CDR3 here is CASSQDRTGGQETQYF.

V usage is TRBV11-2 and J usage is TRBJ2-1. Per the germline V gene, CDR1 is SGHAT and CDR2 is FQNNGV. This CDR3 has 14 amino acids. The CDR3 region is CASTIYTSNNEQFF.

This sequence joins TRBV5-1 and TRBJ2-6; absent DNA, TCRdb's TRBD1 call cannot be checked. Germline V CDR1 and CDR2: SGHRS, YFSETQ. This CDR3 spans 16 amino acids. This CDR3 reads CASSSTGLAGANVLTF.

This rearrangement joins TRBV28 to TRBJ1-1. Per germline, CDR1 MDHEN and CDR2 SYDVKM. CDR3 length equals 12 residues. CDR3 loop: CASSLTRVEAFF. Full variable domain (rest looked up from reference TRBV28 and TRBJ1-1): DVKVTQSSRYLVKRTGEKVFLECVQDMDHENMFWYRQDPGLGLRLIYFSYDVKMKEKGDIPEGYSVSREKKERFSLILESASTNQTSMYLCASSLTRVEAFFGQGTRLTVV.

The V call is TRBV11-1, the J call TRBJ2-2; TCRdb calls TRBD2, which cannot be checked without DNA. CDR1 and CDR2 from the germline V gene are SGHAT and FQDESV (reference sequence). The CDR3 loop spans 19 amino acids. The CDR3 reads CASSLRGLAGASNTGELFF.

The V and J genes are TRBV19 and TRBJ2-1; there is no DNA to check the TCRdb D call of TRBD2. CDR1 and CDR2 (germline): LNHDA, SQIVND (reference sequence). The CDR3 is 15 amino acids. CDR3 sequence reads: CASSIFSGSNNEQFF.

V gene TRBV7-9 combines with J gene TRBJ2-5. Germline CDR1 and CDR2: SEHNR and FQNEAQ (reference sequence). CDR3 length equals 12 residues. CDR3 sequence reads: CASSIGMETQYF.

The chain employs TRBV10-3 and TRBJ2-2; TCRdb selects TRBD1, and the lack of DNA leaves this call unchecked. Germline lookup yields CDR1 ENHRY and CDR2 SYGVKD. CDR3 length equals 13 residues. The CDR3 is CAISAGVAGELFF.

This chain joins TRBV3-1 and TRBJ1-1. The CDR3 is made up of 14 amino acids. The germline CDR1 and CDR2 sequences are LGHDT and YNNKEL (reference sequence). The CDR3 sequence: CASSHPLANTEAFF.